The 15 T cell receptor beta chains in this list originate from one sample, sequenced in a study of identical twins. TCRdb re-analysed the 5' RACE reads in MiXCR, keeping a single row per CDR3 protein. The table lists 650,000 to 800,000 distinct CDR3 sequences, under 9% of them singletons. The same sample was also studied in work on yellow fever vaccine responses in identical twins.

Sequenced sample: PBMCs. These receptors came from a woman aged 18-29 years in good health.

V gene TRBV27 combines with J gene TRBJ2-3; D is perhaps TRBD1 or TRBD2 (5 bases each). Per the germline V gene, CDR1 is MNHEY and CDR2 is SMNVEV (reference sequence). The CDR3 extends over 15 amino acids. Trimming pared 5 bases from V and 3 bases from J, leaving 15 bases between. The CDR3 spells CASSGGESLTDTQYF. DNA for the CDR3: TGTGCCAGCAGTGGGGGTGAATCTTTGACAGATACGCAGTATTTT.

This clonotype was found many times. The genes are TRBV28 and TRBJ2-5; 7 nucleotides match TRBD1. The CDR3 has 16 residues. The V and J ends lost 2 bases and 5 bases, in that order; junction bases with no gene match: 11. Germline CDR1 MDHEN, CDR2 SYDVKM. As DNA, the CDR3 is TGTGCCAGCAGTTTACTCCCGGGACAGATCATGGAGACCCAGTACTTC. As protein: CASSLLPGQIMETQYF.

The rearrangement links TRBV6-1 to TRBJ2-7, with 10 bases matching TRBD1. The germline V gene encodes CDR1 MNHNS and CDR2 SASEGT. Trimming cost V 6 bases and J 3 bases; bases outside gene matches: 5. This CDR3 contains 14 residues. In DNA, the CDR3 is TGTGCCAGCAGGAGGGACAGGGGAGTCTACGAGCAGTACTTC. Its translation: CASRRDRGVYEQYF.

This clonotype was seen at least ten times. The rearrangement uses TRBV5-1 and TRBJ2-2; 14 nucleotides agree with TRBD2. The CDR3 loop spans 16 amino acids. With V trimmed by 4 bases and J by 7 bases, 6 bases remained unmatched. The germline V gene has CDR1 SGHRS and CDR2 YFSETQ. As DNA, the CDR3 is TGCGCCAGCAGCCGCGGACTAGCGGGAGGAGTCGGGGAGCTGTTTTTT. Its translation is CASSRGLAGGVGELFF.

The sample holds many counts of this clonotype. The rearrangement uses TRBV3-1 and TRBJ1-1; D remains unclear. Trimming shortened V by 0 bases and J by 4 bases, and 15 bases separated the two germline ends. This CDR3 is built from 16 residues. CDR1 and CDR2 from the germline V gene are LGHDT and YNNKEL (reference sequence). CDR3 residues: CASSQDRTPRRTEAFF. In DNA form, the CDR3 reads TGTGCCAGCAGCCAAGATAGGACCCCGAGGCGCACTGAAGCTTTCTTT.

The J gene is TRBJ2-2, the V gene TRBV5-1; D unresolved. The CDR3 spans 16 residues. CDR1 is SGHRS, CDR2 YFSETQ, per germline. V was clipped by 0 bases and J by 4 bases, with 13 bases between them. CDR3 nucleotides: TGCGCCAGCAGCTTGGAACCCTTTAAAGGCACCGGGGAGCTGTTTTTT. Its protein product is CASSLEPFKGTGELFF. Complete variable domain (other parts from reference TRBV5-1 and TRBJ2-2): KAGVTQTPRYLIKTRGQQVTLSCSPISGHRSVSWYQQTPGQGLQFLFEYFSETQRNKGNFPGRFSGRQFSNSRSEMNVSTLELGDSALYLCASSLEPFKGTGELFFGEGSRLTVL.

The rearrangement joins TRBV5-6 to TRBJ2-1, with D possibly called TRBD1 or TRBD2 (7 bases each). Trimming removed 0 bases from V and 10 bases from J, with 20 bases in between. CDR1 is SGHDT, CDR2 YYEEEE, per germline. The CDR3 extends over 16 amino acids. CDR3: CASSLERDSRTPEQFF. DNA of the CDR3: TGTGCCAGCAGCTTGGAGCGGGACAGCCGAACTCCGGAGCAGTTCTTC.

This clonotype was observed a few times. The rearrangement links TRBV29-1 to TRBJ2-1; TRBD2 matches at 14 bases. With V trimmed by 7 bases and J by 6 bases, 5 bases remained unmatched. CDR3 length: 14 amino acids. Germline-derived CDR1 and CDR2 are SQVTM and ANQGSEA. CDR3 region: CSGGLAGVFNEQFF. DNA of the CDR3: TGCAGCGGGGGACTAGCGGGGGTCTTCAATGAGCAGTTCTTC.

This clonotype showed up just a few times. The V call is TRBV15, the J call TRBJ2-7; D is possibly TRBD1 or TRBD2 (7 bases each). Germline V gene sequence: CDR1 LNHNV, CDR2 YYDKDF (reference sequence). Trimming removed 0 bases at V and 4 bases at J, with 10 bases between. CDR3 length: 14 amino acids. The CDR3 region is CATSRDRGGYEQYF. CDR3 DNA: TGTGCCACCAGCAGAGACAGGGGGGGATACGAGCAGTACTTC.

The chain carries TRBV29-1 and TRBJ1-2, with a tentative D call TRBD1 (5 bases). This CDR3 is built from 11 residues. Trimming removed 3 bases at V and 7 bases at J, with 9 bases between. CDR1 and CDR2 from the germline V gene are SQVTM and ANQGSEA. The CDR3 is CSVEGRAGYTF. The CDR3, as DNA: TGCAGCGTTGAGGGCAGGGCTGGCTACACCTTC.

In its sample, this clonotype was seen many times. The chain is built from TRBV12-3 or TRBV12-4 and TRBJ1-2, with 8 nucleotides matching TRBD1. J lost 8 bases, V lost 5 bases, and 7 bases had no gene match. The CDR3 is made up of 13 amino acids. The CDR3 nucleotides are TGTGCCAGCAGTCCCCAGGGGGCATTGGGCTACACCTTC. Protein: CASSPQGALGYTF.

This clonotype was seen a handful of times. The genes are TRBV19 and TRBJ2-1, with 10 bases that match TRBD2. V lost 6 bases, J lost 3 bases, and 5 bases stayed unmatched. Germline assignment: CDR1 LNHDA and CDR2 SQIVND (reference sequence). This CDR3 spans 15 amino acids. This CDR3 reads CASRTAGGIYNEQFF. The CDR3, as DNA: TGTGCCAGTAGGACAGCGGGAGGGATCTACAATGAGCAGTTCTTC.

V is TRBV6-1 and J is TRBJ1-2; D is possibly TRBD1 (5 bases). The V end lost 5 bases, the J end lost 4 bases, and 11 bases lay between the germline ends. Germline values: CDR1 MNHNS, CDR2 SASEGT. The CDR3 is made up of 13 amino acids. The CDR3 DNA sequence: TGTGCCAGCAGTCCGGGACTTATCTATGGCTACACCTTC. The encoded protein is CASSPGLIYGYTF.

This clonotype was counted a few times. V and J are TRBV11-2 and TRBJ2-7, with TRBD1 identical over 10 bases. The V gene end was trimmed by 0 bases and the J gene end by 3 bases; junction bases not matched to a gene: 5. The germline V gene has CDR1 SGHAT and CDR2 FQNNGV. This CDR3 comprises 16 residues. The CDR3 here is CASSLEGTGVFYEQYF. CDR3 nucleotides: TGTGCCAGCAGCTTAGAAGGGACAGGGGTATTCTACGAGCAGTACTTC.

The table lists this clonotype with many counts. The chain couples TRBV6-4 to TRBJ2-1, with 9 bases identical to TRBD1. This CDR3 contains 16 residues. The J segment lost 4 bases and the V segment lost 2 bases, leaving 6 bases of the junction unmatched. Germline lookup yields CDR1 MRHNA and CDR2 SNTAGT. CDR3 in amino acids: CASSDAPGQGYNEQFF. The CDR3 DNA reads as TGTGCCAGCAGTGACGCCCCGGGACAGGGTTACAATGAGCAGTTCTTC.